Shown below are 10 T cell receptor beta chains from a single sample sequenced in a study of tumor-infiltrating lymphocytes in primary liver carcinoma. Reverse transcription of approximately 0.55 ug total RNA with a constant-region primer produced TCR beta cDNA. Library construction for TCR beta comprised three nested multiplex PCR rounds performed with slightly modified ARM-PCR. The first two PCR rounds, roughly 10 cycles each, used TRBV1-TRBV30 forward primers and a C-beta reverse primer. One entry per CDR3 protein, called by TCRdb with MiXCR from the multiplex PCR reads. The sample has some 94,000 distinct CDR3 sequences; around two thirds are singletons. Co-extraction of RNA and DNA was performed on roughly 17-32 mg of unsorted bulk tissue. The sequenced material came from liver tumor tissue from sampling region 5. Subset meaning: tumor region T5, tumor centre. These receptors were taken from a woman aged 55-69 years with primary liver carcinoma and hepatitis B virus infection.

The chain is built from TRBV11-2 and TRBJ1-1, with TRBD1 as a possible D gene (5 bases). CDR3 size: 20 residues. The V end lost 5 bases, the J end lost 7 bases, and 35 bases lay between the germline ends. The germline V gene has CDR1 SGHAT and CDR2 FQNNGV. This CDR3 reads CASSPHQHGHLRFWGHEAFF. The DNA of the CDR3 is TGTGCCAGCAGCCCACACCAGCACGGACACCTTCGCTTTTGGGGCCATGAAGCTTTCTTT.

Regarding this clonotype: A read error may explain this, as a much larger clone is one base away. CDR3 nucleotide sequence: TGTGCCAGCACGGTCAGGGGAGAGGGGCAGTTCTTC. Amino acid sequence: CASTVRGEGQFF. This chain uses TRBV28 with TRBJ2-1; D might be TRBD1 (6 bases). The CDR3 length is 12 residues. Looked up from germline, CDR1 is MDHEN and CDR2 is SYDVKM. Trimming took 7 bases from V and 12 from J, leaving 16 bases between them.

With regard to this clonotype: A junction end diverges from the germline sequence, so it may reflect a read error. The chain links TRBV11-3 to TRBJ2-3; no clear D gene. Near its end, the DNA agrees better with TRBJ1-5, so the J call may be wrong. Germline assignment: CDR1 SGHNT and CDR2 YENEEA. The CDR3 is 15 residues long. The CDR3 spells CAGSLDRRTTDTQHF. The CDR3, as DNA: TGTGCCGGCAGCTTAGATCGACGTACTACAGATACGCAGCATTTT.

Note on this clonotype: Germline is not matched at one junction end, which may reflect a read error. The rearrangement links TRBV7-3 to TRBJ2-1; 9 bases fit TRBD2. Germline CDR1 reads SGHTA; CDR2 reads FQGTGA. The CDR3 loop spans 17 amino acids. The CDR3 here is CAGSLGLAGISYNEQFF. The CDR3 nucleotides read TGTGCCGGCAGCTTAGGGCTAGCGGGAATCTCCTACAATGAGCAGTTCTTC.

Worth noting for this clonotype: One end of the junction is discordant with germline, which a read error may explain. J is TRBJ2-4 and V is TRBV6-1, with TRBD2 matching 7 bases. This CDR3 comprises 15 residues. Germline lookup yields CDR1 MNHNS and CDR2 SASEGT. The DNA for the CDR3 is TGTCCCAGCAGTGAAGTCGGCGGGAGCTTGATCATTCAGTACTTC. Translation gives CPSSEVGGSLIIQYF.

Of note for this clonotype: Because it lacks the conserved phenylalanine or tryptophan at the end, this CDR3 is likely a read error. The chain carries TRBV10-3 and TRBJ2-1; the match to TRBD2 covers 8 bases. Germline CDR1 is ENHRY and CDR2 is SYGVKD. This CDR3 region has 15 residues. The V and J ends lost 7 bases and 9 bases, in that order; junction bases with no gene match: 14. This chain's CDR3 is CAIMASGPQGCEQFL. The DNA for the CDR3 is TGTGCCATCATGGCTAGCGGGCCTCAGGGCTGTGAGCAGTTCCTC.

This clonotype turned up a few times. V usage is TRBV5-1 and J usage is TRBJ2-1; 9 nucleotides agree with TRBD2. This CDR3 has 16 amino acids. Germline trimming cut 1 base from V and 6 bases from J; bases unmatched to any gene: 8. Germline V lookup: CDR1 SGHRS, CDR2 YFSETQ. The CDR3 is CASSLWGASGINEQFF. The CDR3 DNA sequence: TGCGCCAGCAGCTTGTGGGGGGCTAGCGGGATCAATGAGCAGTTCTTC.

This clonotype was observed at least ten times. This chain uses TRBV5-1 with TRBJ2-5; D remains ambiguous. V lost 1 base and J 0 bases, leaving 4 bases between the germline ends. The CDR3 extends over 13 amino acids. CDR1 is SGHRS and CDR2 is YFSETQ in the germline V gene. The CDR3 coding sequence is TGCGCCAGCAGCTTGACAGACCAAGAGACCCAGTACTTC. Protein sequence: CASSLTDQETQYF. The entire variable domain, with the rest obtained from reference TRBV5-1 and TRBJ2-5, is as follows: KAGVTQTPRYLIKTRGQQVTLSCSPISGHRSVSWYQQTPGQGLQFLFEYFSETQRNKGNFPGRFSGRQFSNSRSEMNVSTLELGDSALYLCASSLTDQETQYFGPGTRLLVL.

The sample holds one count of this clonotype. Its ends do not fully match the called genes, so a read error is possible. The chain links TRBV11-2 to TRBJ2-2; D could derive from TRBD1 or TRBD2 (6 bases each). Looked up from germline, CDR1 is SGHAT and CDR2 is FQNNGV. CDR3 length equals 19 residues. CDR3: CANSPRGGSASIAAGELFF. CDR3 DNA: TGTGCCAACAGCCCCCGAGGGGGTAGCGCGAGTATAGCGGCCGGGGAGCTGTTTTTT.

In the case of this clonotype: This may be a read error, as it is one base from a much larger clone. This chain connects TRBV7-8 to TRBJ1-5, with unresolved D. The ends were cut back, 0 bases at V and 3 bases at J, with 12 bases in the middle. Germline V lookup: CDR1 SGHVS, CDR2 FQNEAQ. The CDR3 consists of 16 residues. CDR3 sequence: CASSLAQIYINQPQHF. The CDR3 coding sequence is TGTGCCAGCAGCTTAGCGCAGATTTATATCAATCAGCCCCAGCATTTT.